The rows below give T cell receptor beta chains drawn from one sample of a study of memory CD4+ T cells and cytomegalovirus serostatus. This table comes from immunoSEQ multiplex PCR, and its TCRdb copy is limited to in-frame clones, with some not included. This sample has almost 55,000 clones, with around 78% found just once. The sequenced sample was memory CD4+ T cells from blood. Source of these receptors: an adult in good health and CMV-seronegative. The CDR3 runs from the conserved cysteine through the conserved F or W. D genes are given only for firm matches. A clone size is listed for some rows: how often the clone was seen (once, few, many), or a class if it is expanded.

J,V,D,size,DNA,CDR3
TRBJ1-1,TRBV29-1,-,-,TGCAGCGTTGAACCCGCGGGGAACACTGAAGCTTTCTTT,CSVEPAGNTEAFF
TRBJ1-2,TRBV19,TRBD1,-,TGTGCCAGTACCCCGACAGGGAACTATGGCTACACCTTC,CASTPTGNYGYTF
TRBJ2-7,TRBV28,-,-,TGTGCCAGCACCACACCCGGGACGGGCTACGAGCAGTACTTC,CASTTPGTGYEQYF
TRBJ1-1,TRBV7-9,-,-,TGTGCCAGCAGATCTCCCGGCAACAGTGAAGCTTTCTTT,CASRSPGNSEAFF
TRBJ2-7,TRBV25-1,-,-,TGTGCCAGCAGTGGCCCTTGGGGAGTGGACTACGAGCAGTACTTC,CASSGPWGVDYEQYF
TRBJ1-2,TRBV5-1,TRBD1,-,TGCGCCAGCACCCCGGACAGGGGAAACTATGGCTACACCTTC,CASTPDRGNYGYTF
TRBJ1-1,TRBV28,TRBD1,-,TGTGCCAGCAGTTTTATCGGGACAGGGGCAAAGAACACTGAAGCTTTCTTT,CASSFIGTGAKNTEAFF
TRBJ2-1,TRBV7-8,-,-,TGTGCCAGCAGCTTAGGGACAGTGGGCCTCAATGAGCAGTTCTTC,CASSLGTVGLNEQFF
TRBJ2-3,TRBV7-9,-,-,TGTGCCAGCAGCTTAGCCCGAGAGGAGTATTTT,CASSLAREEYF
TRBJ1-1,TRBV12-5,TRBD1,-,TGTGCTAGTGGGCTCGGGACAGGTAGAGCTTTCTTT,CASGLGTGRAFF
TRBJ2-7,TRBV4-1,-,-,TGCGCCAGCAGCCAAGATTACGGGCAAGACTACGAGCAGTACTTC,CASSQDYGQDYEQYF
TRBJ2-7,TRBV5-1,-,once,TGCGCCAGCAGCTTGGGCCAGTCCTACGAGCAGTACTTC,CASSLGQSYEQYF
TRBJ2-2,TRBV5-1,-,-,TGCGCCAGCAGCTCGCCGGGTACCCCTGGGATAACCGGGGAGCTGTTTTTT,CASSSPGTPGITGELFF
TRBJ1-5,TRBV10-3,-,-,TGTGCCATCAGTGGGGGATCCCATCAGCCCCAGCATTTT,CAISGGSHQPQHF
TRBJ2-7,TRBV15,-,-,TGTGCCACCAGCAGAGGGATACTTCAGAGATACGAGCAGTACTTC,CATSRGILQRYEQYF
TRBJ1-1,TRBV7-3,-,-,TGTGCCAGCACCAAAGGGGGGGCGAGAACTGAAGCTTTCTTT,CASTKGGARTEAFF
TRBJ2-7,TRBV11-1,-,-,TGTGCCAGCAGAGGAGGGGGAAGCTCCTACGAGCAGTACTTC,CASRGGGSSYEQYF
TRBJ1-1,TRBV27,TRBD1,-,TGTGCCAGCAGTTCCCGACAGGGGTCACCGATGAACACTGAAGCTTTCTTT,CASSSRQGSPMNTEAFF
TRBJ1-1,TRBV9,-,-,TGTGCCAGCAGCGTAGATCCCAGGCGTGGCACTGAAGCTTTCTTT,CASSVDPRRGTEAFF
TRBJ1-1,TRBV6-1,-,few,TGTGCCAGCAGTGAAGGGATGGGGCGGGGGGCGAACGCTGAAGCTTTCTTT,CASSEGMGRGANAEAFF
TRBJ1-2,TRBV5-6,TRBD1,-,TGTGCCAGCAGCTTGTATTTTGTGACAGGGCACTATGGCTACACCTTC,CASSLYFVTGHYGYTF
TRBJ2-7,TRBV6-5,-,few,TGTGCCAGCAGTTACTCTGCGCGTACCTACGAGCAGTACTTC,CASSYSARTYEQYF
TRBJ2-7,TRBV19,-,-,TGTGCCAGTAGGGACGGTCCCCCCTCCTACGAGCAGTACTTC,CASRDGPPSYEQYF
TRBJ2-7,TRBV19,TRBD1,-,TGTGCCAGTAGTAATAGGGGTCGGACAGGGAACTACGAGCAGTACTTC,CASSNRGRTGNYEQYF
TRBJ2-7,TRBV11-3,-,-,TGTGCCAGCAGCTTAGCGGGGCAAAGTTGGGGCGAGCAGTACTTC,CASSLAGQSWGEQYF
TRBJ2-1,TRBV5-1,TRBD2,-,TGCGCCAGCAGCTTGGTCAGGACTAGCGGGGAGCAGTTCTTC,CASSLVRTSGEQFF
TRBJ2-7,TRBV7-9,TRBD1,few,TGTGCCAGCAGCTTAGATGGGACAGGGGCAGTCGAGCAGTACTTC,CASSLDGTGAVEQYF
TRBJ2-7,TRBV10-1,-,-,TGCGCCAGCACCACCCTCGGACTGAGCTCCTACGAGCAGTACTTC,CASTTLGLSSYEQYF
TRBJ1-1,TRBV18,TRBD1,-,TGTGCCAGCTCACTAGGACAGGGGGGAATGAACACTGAAGCTTTCTTT,CASSLGQGGMNTEAFF
TRBJ2-3,TRBV7-6,-,-,TGTGCCAGCAGCTTAGGTCCAGGGACCTCCAAAGATACGCAGTATTTT,CASSLGPGTSKDTQYF
TRBJ1-2,TRBV4-3,-,-,TGCGCCAGCAGCCAAGATCGGGCCGGAAACTATGGCTACACCTTC,CASSQDRAGNYGYTF
TRBJ2-1,TRBV7-2,TRBD2,-,TGTGCCAGCAGCTTCAGCGGGAGGGCCGTAAATGAGCAGTTCTTC,CASSFSGRAVNEQFF
TRBJ2-3,TRBV5-1,-,-,TGCGCCAGCAGCTTGGGACTTTTCACAGATACGCAGTATTTT,CASSLGLFTDTQYF
TRBJ2-7,TRBV5-4,TRBD1,-,TGTGCCAGCAGCCTCCGGGACAGGGCCTCCTACGAGCAGTACTTC,CASSLRDRASYEQYF
TRBJ1-5,TRBV6-5,TRBD1,-,TGTGCCAGCAGTTACGCAGGGGGGAGGCAGCCCCAGCATTTT,CASSYAGGRQPQHF
TRBJ2-5,TRBV6-6,TRBD1,-,TGTGCCAGCAGTCGACAGGGGGCCGAGACCCAGTACTTC,CASSRQGAETQYF
TRBJ1-2,TRBV5-1,TRBD1,once,TGCGCCAGCAGCCTTTACTCCGGGACAGGGAATGGCTACACCTTC,CASSLYSGTGNGYTF
TRBJ2-1,TRBV7-2,-,few,TGTGCCAGCAGCTTAGTTGGACAAGTTTTTGATGAGCAGTTCTTC,CASSLVGQVFDEQFF
TRBJ2-1,TRBV5-4,-,-,TGTGCCAGCAGCTTGAGCGATAGCGGCTCCTACAATGAGCAGTTCTTC,CASSLSDSGSYNEQFF
TRBJ1-1,TRBV14,TRBD1,-,TGTGCCAGCAGCCATAGACAGGGGGCTAGGTTGAGCACTGAAGCTTTCTTT,CASSHRQGARLSTEAFF
TRBJ1-1,TRBV5-4,-,-,TGTGCCAGCCAAACTCGGACCTTGAACACTGAAGCTTTCTTT,CASQTRTLNTEAFF
TRBJ2-7,TRBV23-1,TRBD1,few,TGCGCCAGCAGTCAGGCGGACAGGGAGCCATTCTACGAGCAGTACTTC,CASSQADREPFYEQYF
TRBJ2-2,TRBV14,TRBD2,-,TGTGCCAGCAGCAACCTAGCGGGAGTCTTTACCGGGGAGCTGTTTTTT,CASSNLAGVFTGELFF
TRBJ1-5,TRBV30,-,-,TGTGCCTGGAGTAGGGGCGGTGATCAGCCCCAGCATTTT,CAWSRGGDQPQHF
TRBJ1-3,TRBV5-1,-,-,TGCGCCAGCAGCCTAGGGCCCGCTGGAAACACCATATATTTT,CASSLGPAGNTIYF
TRBJ2-4,TRBV28,-,-,TGTGCCAGCAGCCGAACCCCCCTGGCGAACATTCAGTACTTC,CASSRTPLANIQYF
TRBJ1-1,TRBV11-3,-,-,TGTGCCAGCAGCTACGGCCCAGGGATGAACACTGAAGCTTTCTTT,CASSYGPGMNTEAFF
TRBJ1-1,TRBV29-1,-,few,TGCGCATACGGGGGCATGTCTGAAGCTTTCTTT,CAYGGMSEAFF
TRBJ2-1,TRBV5-1,-,-,TGCGCCAGCAGCCTGACGACAGGAAGCTCCTACAATGAGCAGTTCTTC,CASSLTTGSSYNEQFF
TRBJ2-7,TRBV6-5,TRBD1,-,TGTGCCAGCAGAAAAAACCGGGACAGCTCCTACGAGCAGTACTTC,CASRKNRDSSYEQYF
TRBJ1-1,TRBV5-4,-,few,TGTGCCAGCAGCCCAAGGGCATCGGGGACTGAAGCTTTCTTT,CASSPRASGTEAFF
TRBJ2-1,TRBV30,TRBD2,-,TGTGCCTGGGCGGGGGGGCAATACAATGAGCAGTTCTTC,CAWAGGQYNEQFF